A single sample gave rise to the 16 T cell receptor beta chains below, sequenced in a study of OX40 agonist ivuxolimab in advanced cancers. TCRdb's table, derived via immunoSEQ multiplex PCR, lists solely in-frame clones and lacks some. The sample carries over 80,000 clones, roughly 80% recorded once. The material sequenced was CD4+ or CD8+ T cells sorted from blood, taken in a trial of the OX40 agonist ivuxolimab. Receptors originate from an adult with an advanced solid tumor such as melanoma, head and neck, liver or kidney cancer.

The V gene is TRBV7-9, the J gene TRBJ1-4; 9 positions agree with TRBD1. CDR3 length: 14 amino acids. Unmatched junction bases numbered 6, after V lost 5 bases and J lost 8 bases. CDR1 and CDR2 from the germline V gene are SEHNR and FQNEAQ (reference sequence). As DNA, the CDR3 is TGTGCCAGCAGCACCGGGACAGGGTGGGAAAAACTGTTTTTT. As protein: CASSTGTGWEKLFF. Looking up the rest from reference TRBV7-9 and TRBJ1-4 gives the full variable domain: DTGVSQNPRHKITKRGQNVTFRCDPISEHNRLYWYRQTLGQGPEFLTYFQNEAQLEKSRLLSDRFSAERPKGSFSTLEIQRTEQGDSAMYLCASSTGTGWEKLFFGSGTQLSVL.

The J gene is TRBJ2-1, the V gene TRBV5-1; TRBD2 matches at 9 bases. The CDR3 runs to 15 residues. CDR1 is SGHRS and CDR2 is YFSETQ in the germline V gene. Germline trimming cut 1 base from V and 10 bases from J; bases unmatched to any gene: 9. The CDR3 sequence is CASSLSGGGGREQFF. For the CDR3, the DNA is TGCGCCAGCAGCTTGTCTGGCGGGGGGGGCCGCGAGCAGTTCTTC.

The chain combines TRBV19 with TRBJ1-1; 8 bases fit TRBD1. J lost 10 bases, V lost 3 bases, and 7 bases had no gene match. CDR3 length equals 13 residues. CDR1 is LNHDA and CDR2 is SQIVND in the germline V gene (reference sequence). The CDR3 sequence is CASSIGDRRAAFF. The DNA of the CDR3 is TGTGCCAGTAGTATCGGGGACAGGAGGGCAGCTTTCTTT.

Comments on this clone: A read error is likely, as this CDR3 ends without the conserved phenylalanine or tryptophan. The chain has TRBV19 and TRBJ1-2; D gene unclear. Germline V gene data show CDR1 as LNHDA and CDR2 as SQIVND (reference sequence). V lost 5 bases to trimming and J lost 0 bases, with 22 bases between them. This CDR3 region has 18 residues. Here the CDR3 DNA reads TGTGCCAGTAGTCTTATCCTACAGAGCGGTACGGCTAACTATGGCTACACCCTC. Its protein is CASSLILQSGTANYGYTL.

The CDR3 here is CASTGTAAGDWGYTF. The CDR3 nucleotides read TGTGCCAGTACCGGGACTGCCGCCGGGGATTGGGGCTACACCTTC. The chain recombines TRBV19 with TRBJ1-2, with D perhaps matching TRBD1 (5 bases). With 7 bases removed from V and 8 bases from J, the gap between germline ends came to 23 bases. The CDR3 covers 15 residues. Looked up from germline, CDR1 is LNHDA and CDR2 is SQIVND (reference sequence).

Concerning this clone: Germline is not matched at one junction end, which may reflect a read error. Other DNA sequences from this sample encode an identical CDR3 as well. The chain employs TRBV6-4 and TRBJ1-6; D is ambiguous. Germline CDR1 reads MRHNA; CDR2 reads SNTAGT. This CDR3 comprises 13 residues. Written as DNA, the CDR3 is TGTGCCAGTAGTGTGAACGTCTATTCACCCCTCCACTTT. As protein: CASSVNVYSPLHF.

V usage is TRBV11-3 and J usage is TRBJ2-1; D is perhaps TRBD2 (5 bases). Germline values: CDR1 SGHNT, CDR2 YENEEA. The CDR3 covers 13 residues. Between the trimmed V and J ends, which lost 4 bases and 2 bases, there was a span of 6 bases. DNA of the CDR3: TGTGCCAGCAGCTCCGGGACCTACAATGAGCAGTTCTTC. This gives the protein CASSSGTYNEQFF.

The V call is TRBV11-2, the J call TRBJ2-1; perhaps TRBD2 as D (6 bases). This CDR3 has 16 residues. CDR1 SGHAT and CDR2 FQNNGV come from the germline V gene. Between the trimmed V and J ends, which lost 1 base and 2 bases, there was a span of 12 bases. The DNA for the CDR3 is TGTGCCAGCAGCTTAGCTTCGGAGGGCCCCTACAATGAGCAGTTCTTC. As protein: CASSLASEGPYNEQFF.

The V gene is TRBV30, the J gene TRBJ2-6, with 7 bases that match TRBD1. Looked up from germline, CDR1 is GTSNPN and CDR2 is SVGIG (reference sequence). The CDR3 runs to 15 residues. V trimming: 8 bases; J trimming: 0 bases; junction bases outside the gene matches: 7. This CDR3 is CAVTGSLSGANVLTF. DNA of the CDR3: TGTGCCGTGACAGGGTCCCTCTCTGGGGCCAACGTCCTGACTTTC.

The V gene is TRBV27, the J gene TRBJ2-2; no clear D. Trimming pared 5 bases from V and 9 bases from J, leaving 10 bases between. The CDR3 covers 12 residues. Germline CDR1 and CDR2: MNHEY and SMNVEV (reference sequence). CDR3 coding DNA: TGTGCCAGCAGTGACCATGGCCGGGAGCTGTTTTTT. It specifies CASSDHGRELFF.

This chain connects TRBV5-4 to TRBJ1-1, with no clear D. Germline lookup yields CDR1 SGHNT and CDR2 YYREEE (reference sequence). V shed 0 bases and J shed 1 base, with 10 bases lying between them. The CDR3 sequence is 15 residues long. CDR3 DNA: TGTGCCAGCAGCTTGGCCTGGGGAGCGAACACTGAAGCTTTCTTT. Translation: CASSLAWGANTEAFF.

DNA for the CDR3: TGTGCCAGCACGGGCGGGGGGGCCGCAGATACGCAGTATTTT. It specifies CASTGGGAADTQYF. The rearrangement links TRBV2 to TRBJ2-3; 9 positions agree with TRBD2. CDR1 and CDR2 from the germline V gene are SNHLY and FYNNEI. CDR3 length: 14 amino acids. Germline trimming cut 7 bases from V and 4 bases from J; bases unmatched to any gene: 6.

This chain links TRBV27 with TRBJ1-1, with unresolved D. From germline, CDR1 is MNHEY and CDR2 SMNVEV (reference sequence). V was clipped by 2 bases and J by 11 bases, with 15 bases between them. The CDR3 sequence is 13 residues long. CDR3: CASSLTTAEEAFF. The DNA for the CDR3 is TGTGCCAGCAGTTTAACGACCGCAGAAGAGGCTTTCTTT.

The genes are TRBV6-4 and TRBJ2-1; the match to TRBD2 covers 7 bases. CDR1 and CDR2 from the germline V gene are MRHNA and SNTAGT. The CDR3 is made up of 16 amino acids. V shed 3 bases, J shed 0 bases, and the junction held 5 bases outside the gene matches. This CDR3 is CASSEYPGGSYNEQFF. The CDR3 DNA reads as TGTGCCAGCAGTGAGTATCCGGGGGGCTCCTACAATGAGCAGTTCTTC.

This clone was seen ten or more times. The CDR3 region is CASSLVGGSYGYTF. CDR3 bases: TGTGCCAGCAGCTTGGTAGGGGGATCCTATGGCTACACCTTC. This chain joins TRBV5-5 and TRBJ1-2; D is perhaps TRBD1 (6 bases). The CDR3 runs 14 residues. The V gene lost 0 bases and the J gene lost 4 bases, with 10 bases spanning the gap. Germline V gene sequence: CDR1 SGHKS, CDR2 YYEKEE (reference sequence).

The V call is TRBV7-6, the J call TRBJ2-1; D ambiguous. The V end lost 3 bases, the J end lost 10 bases, and 10 bases lay between the germline ends. The germline V gene encodes CDR1 SGHVS and CDR2 FNYEAQ. The CDR3 length is 12 residues. CDR3 in amino acids: CASSFPLGEQFF. The CDR3 coding sequence is TGTGCCAGCAGCTTCCCTCTCGGGGAGCAGTTCTTC.